These 27 T cell receptor beta chains were all obtained from the same sample, sequenced in a study of Graves' ophthalmopathy and Graves' hyperthyroidism. The authors amplified TCR beta CDR3 regions, and they did so from RNA transcripts for repertoire sequencing. RT-PCR with HTBI primers came first, then second-round multiplex PCR. MiXCR, run by TCRdb on the multiplex PCR reads, gives a single entry per CDR3 protein. This table holds over a million distinct CDR3 sequences, about two fifths found once. The sample comprised peripheral blood or thyroid tissue (not recorded which). Every receptor here comes from an adult man with Graves' hyperthyroidism.

V and J are TRBV4-1 and TRBJ2-7, with a tentative D call TRBD1 (6 bases). In germline, CDR1 is MGHRA, CDR2 YSYEKL. V was pared by 4 bases and J by 3 bases, with 22 bases between. CDR3 length: 17 amino acids. CDR3 protein: CASSLTRGPDSNYEQYF. In DNA form, the CDR3 reads TGCGCCAGCAGCCTCACTCGTGGGCCGGACAGTAACTACGAGCAGTACTTC.

In its sample, this clonotype was seen many times. CDR3 residues: CASSVDPGRRDYGYTF. DNA of the CDR3: TGTGCCAGCAGCGTAGATCCTGGGCGCAGAGACTATGGCTACACCTTC. The rearrangement joins TRBV9 to TRBJ1-2; no definite D call. Germline V CDR1 and CDR2: SGDLS, YYNGEE. V was pared by 0 bases and J by 3 bases, with 15 bases between. CDR3 length: 16 residues.

This clonotype was detected ten times or more. CDR3 loop: CASSMTGAGNQPQHF. Here the CDR3 DNA reads TGTGCCAGTAGTATGACAGGGGCAGGAAATCAGCCCCAGCATTTT. The J gene is TRBJ1-5, the V gene TRBV19; 8 nucleotides match TRBD1. There are 15 residues in the CDR3. Germline loops: CDR1 LNHDA, CDR2 SQIVND (reference sequence). The V segment lost 3 bases and the J segment 4 bases; nucleotides outside the gene matches: 5.

This clonotype has only a few counts. This may come from a read error, since a much larger clone is one base off. J is TRBJ1-2 and V is TRBV25-1; 12 bases are a match to TRBD1. With V trimmed by 11 bases and J by 5 bases, 12 bases remained unmatched. Germline V gene data show CDR1 as MGHDK and CDR2 as SYGVNS. This CDR3 has 15 amino acids. Here the CDR3 DNA reads TGTGCCGGCTATTCGTTGGGACAGGGGGCTTATGGCTACACCTTC. Protein sequence: CAGYSLGQGAYGYTF.

This chain joins TRBV7-2 and TRBJ1-1; perhaps TRBD1 as D (6 bases). The V and J ends lost 5 bases and 7 bases respectively, with 17 bases between them. The germline CDR1 and CDR2 sequences are SGHTA and FQGNSA. CDR3 size: 14 residues. The CDR3 DNA reads TGTGCCAGCAGCCCCGGGGGGGGGGCCTTTGAAGCTTTCTTT. Its translation is CASSPGGGAFEAFF.

At least ten counts were recorded for this clonotype. The chain is built from TRBV6-5 and TRBJ1-5; 7 positions match TRBD1. The CDR3 is made up of 15 amino acids. V lost 1 base to trimming and J lost 4 bases; unmatched junction nucleotides: 4. Germline CDR1 MNHEY, CDR2 SVGAGI. CDR3 coding DNA: TGTGCCAGCAGTTACTTGGGACAGCCAAATCAGCCCCAGCATTTT. Encoded protein: CASSYLGQPNQPQHF.

The V call is TRBV30, the J call TRBJ2-5, with D unclear. Germline-derived CDR1 and CDR2 are GTSNPN and SVGIG (reference sequence). The CDR3 is 12 residues long. Deletions cut 0 bases from V and 1 base from J, with 3 bases between. For the CDR3, the DNA is TGTGCCTGGAGTGTACTCCAAGAGACCCAGTACTTC. Protein product: CAWSVLQETQYF.

This clonotype occurred a few times. The chain links TRBV12-3 or TRBV12-4 to TRBJ1-5, with unresolved D. The CDR3 is 14 amino acids. Trimming left V 6 bases short and J 2 bases short, with 11 bases between. The CDR3 sequence: CASREDGGNQPQHF. CDR3 bases: TGTGCCAGCAGGGAGGATGGGGGCAATCAGCCCCAGCATTTT.

A few counts support this clonotype. V and J are TRBV6-5 and TRBJ2-7, with D perhaps TRBD1 (6 bases). This CDR3 comprises 15 residues. The germline V and J ends were trimmed by 4 bases and 0 bases, with 13 bases remaining between them. Germline values: CDR1 MNHEY, CDR2 SVGAGI. CDR3 DNA: TGTGCCAGCAGTTCCGGGACAATTCCCTCCTACGAGCAGTACTTC. This codes for CASSSGTIPSYEQYF.

This clonotype was seen many times. The rearrangement uses TRBV20-1 and TRBJ2-7; 7 bases map to TRBD1. Trimming at V came to 7 bases and at J to 3 bases, leaving 9 bases not matched to a gene. The CDR3 spans 13 residues. From germline, CDR1 is DFQATT and CDR2 SNEGSKA (reference sequence). The CDR3: CSGKQGFNYEQYF. The CDR3 nucleotides read TGCAGTGGAAAACAGGGGTTCAACTACGAGCAGTACTTC.

The chain is built from TRBV7-2 and TRBJ2-2, with 8 bases lining up with TRBD1. The CDR3 consists of 16 residues. Germline values: CDR1 SGHTA, CDR2 FQGNSA. The V and J ends lost 2 bases and 9 bases, in that order; junction bases with no gene match: 11. CDR3 residues: CASSLMTGVILRELFF. The CDR3 DNA sequence: TGTGCCAGCAGCTTAATGACAGGGGTGATTCTACGGGAGCTGTTTTTT.

Comments on this clonotype: No conserved phenylalanine or tryptophan is present at the end of the CDR3, so a read error is the likely explanation. The limits of the CDR3 on the DNA are not certain, so only TCRdb's listed CDR3 is given. The chain joins TRBV7-2 to TRBJ1-2; the D call in the table, TRBD1, was not verified against the DNA. Germline-derived CDR1 and CDR2 are SGHTA and FQGNSA. The CDR3 region is 11 residues in length, termini included. This chain's CDR3 is CASSQAGGLTY.

At least ten counts were recorded for this clonotype. V and J are TRBV29-1 and TRBJ1-2; no definite D call. The CDR3 is made up of 13 amino acids. V dropped 4 bases and J dropped 5 bases, with 14 bases sitting between them. The V gene's germline CDR1 is SQVTM and CDR2 ANQGSEA. The CDR3 region has the DNA TGCAGCGTTGCGGAGACATACGAGTATGGCTACACCTTC. It is translated as CSVAETYEYGYTF.

This chain uses TRBV24-1 with TRBJ1-2; tentative D call: TRBD1 (6 bases). The V gene's germline CDR1 is KGHDR and CDR2 SFDVKD. The CDR3 is made up of 13 amino acids. V was cut by 1 base and J by 6 bases, with 8 bases left in between. The CDR3 DNA reads TGTGCCACCAGTGATTTAAGACAGGATGGCTACACCTTC. Its translation: CATSDLRQDGYTF.

This clonotype was recorded many times. This chain connects TRBV6-4 to TRBJ1-5; no reliable D call. The germline CDR1 and CDR2 sequences are MRHNA and SNTAGT. The V gene lost 10 bases and the J gene lost 1 base, with 14 bases spanning the gap. This CDR3 region has 14 residues. This chain's CDR3 is CATLRLGSNQPQHF. The CDR3 region has the DNA TGTGCCACCCTCAGACTGGGGAGCAATCAGCCCCAGCATTTT.

This clonotype has a count of ten or more. One junction end disagrees with the germline gene, perhaps due to a read error. This chain links TRBV14 with TRBJ2-7; no clear D gene. Germline V gene data show CDR1 as SGHDN and CDR2 as FVKESK. This CDR3 has 13 residues. The CDR3 region is CASSRLATVRASF. CDR3 nucleotides: TGTGCCAGCAGCCGACTTGCGACGGTACGAGCAAGCTTC.

This clonotype was counted ten times or more. The J gene is TRBJ2-7, the V gene TRBV10-3, with TRBD2 as a possible D gene (5 bases). V shed 6 bases and J shed 5 bases, with 20 bases lying between them. Germline lookup yields CDR1 ENHRY and CDR2 SYGVKD. The CDR3 spans 15 residues. CDR3 coding DNA: TGTGCCATCAGGAGAAATTATGGGAGTAGCAACGAGCAGTACTTC. This gives the protein CAIRRNYGSSNEQYF.

The rearrangement uses TRBV27 and TRBJ1-2; 11 bases match TRBD1. Trimming took 8 bases from V and 7 from J; bases not matched to a gene: 3. The CDR3 sequence is 12 residues long. Germline-derived CDR1 and CDR2 are MNHEY and SMNVEV (reference sequence). The CDR3 region has the DNA TGTGCCAGCCGGGGGACAGGGGGTGGCTACACCTTC. Translation gives CASRGTGGGYTF.

The chain has TRBV29-1 and TRBJ1-2; D remains unclear. The CDR3 contains 13 residues. Per the germline V gene, CDR1 is SQVTM and CDR2 is ANQGSEA. Trimming took 4 bases from V and 2 from J, leaving 11 bases between them. The CDR3 nucleotides read TGCAGCGTTGTTGTGGGATGGAACTATGGCTACACCTTC. This encodes CSVVVGWNYGYTF.

With respect to this clonotype: The junction shows a germline mismatch at one end, possibly a read error. J is TRBJ2-7 and V is TRBV3-1; 11 positions agree with TRBD1. CDR1 and CDR2 (germline): LGHDT, YNNKEL (reference sequence). CDR3 length equals 14 residues. CDR3 nucleotide sequence: TGTGCCAACAGCCAAGCGGACAGGGGGCTCGAGCAGTACTTC. Translation: CANSQADRGLEQYF.

Concerning this clonotype: This may be a read error, as it is one base from a much larger clone. The chain is built from TRBV9 and TRBJ2-7, with TRBD1 as a possible D gene (5 bases). The CDR3 is 13 residues long. Germline lookup yields CDR1 SGDLS and CDR2 YYNGEE. V lost 0 bases and J 7 bases, leaving 11 bases between the germline ends. The CDR3 spells CASSVDPRGEQYF. CDR3 DNA sequence: TGTGCCAGCAGCGTAGACCCAAGGGGTGAGCAGTACTTC.

There are many counts of this clonotype. In DNA form, the CDR3 reads TGTGCCAGCAGCTCGGAGGGGGGAGGCTACGAGCAGTACTTC. Translating gives CASSSEGGGYEQYF. The rearrangement uses TRBV5-4 and TRBJ2-7; either TRBD1 or TRBD2 may supply D (6 bases each). Germline values: CDR1 SGHNT, CDR2 YYREEE (reference sequence). Trimming shortened V by 3 bases and J by 3 bases, and 13 bases separated the two germline ends. The CDR3 covers 14 residues. The whole variable domain, filled in from reference TRBV5-4 and TRBJ2-7, reads ETGVTQSPTHLIKTRGQQVTLRCSSQSGHNTVSWYQQALGQGPQFIFQYYREEENGRGNFPPRFSGLQFPNYSSELNVNALELDDSALYLCASSSEGGGYEQYFGPGTRLTVT.

J is TRBJ1-2 and V is TRBV7-2; 8 bases fit TRBD1. In germline, CDR1 is SGHTA, CDR2 FQGNSA. V was pared by 6 bases and J by 0 bases, with 9 bases of the junction left unmatched. This CDR3 region has 16 residues. The CDR3 DNA follows: TGTGCCAGCAGTAGGACAGGGTCGGATCCTAACTATGGCTACACCTTC. Its translation is CASSRTGSDPNYGYTF.

The chain is built from TRBV10-3 and TRBJ2-6, with 8 nucleotides matching TRBD2. With V trimmed by 0 bases and J by 3 bases, 10 bases remained unmatched. This CDR3 is 19 amino acids long. CDR1 is ENHRY, CDR2 SYGVKD, per germline. CDR3 loop: CAISESRRGGKGGANVLTF. The CDR3 coding sequence is TGTGCCATCAGTGAGTCGAGACGGGGGGGCAAGGGTGGGGCCAACGTCCTGACTTTC.

The chain is built from TRBV20-1 and TRBJ2-5; tentative D call: TRBD2 (5 bases). CDR1 DFQATT and CDR2 SNEGSKA come from the germline V gene (reference sequence). The CDR3 has 16 amino acids. Trimming removed 0 bases from V and 5 bases from J, with 19 bases in between. The CDR3 sequence is CSAREGPASWKETQYF. The CDR3 bases are TGCAGTGCTAGAGAGGGCCCGGCTAGCTGGAAGGAGACCCAGTACTTC.

This clonotype was observed at least ten times. The CDR3 is CASRSGRSSYEQYF. In DNA, the CDR3 is TGTGCCAGCAGATCGGGACGGAGCTCCTACGAGCAGTACTTC. The V call is TRBV6-6, the J call TRBJ2-7; D could derive from TRBD1 or TRBD2 (5 bases each). V lost 6 bases and J 0 bases, leaving 12 bases between the germline ends. CDR3 size: 14 residues. Germline V gene sequence: CDR1 MNHNY, CDR2 SVGAGI (reference sequence).

This chain uses TRBV9 with TRBJ1-2, with 7 bases fitting TRBD1. J lost 6 bases, V lost 4 bases, and 15 bases had no gene match. The CDR3 totals 16 residues. CDR1 and CDR2 from the germline V gene are SGDLS and YYNGEE. The CDR3 protein is CASSSQGQPIGDGYTF. The CDR3 DNA sequence: TGTGCCAGCAGCTCCCAGGGACAGCCTATCGGAGATGGCTACACCTTC.